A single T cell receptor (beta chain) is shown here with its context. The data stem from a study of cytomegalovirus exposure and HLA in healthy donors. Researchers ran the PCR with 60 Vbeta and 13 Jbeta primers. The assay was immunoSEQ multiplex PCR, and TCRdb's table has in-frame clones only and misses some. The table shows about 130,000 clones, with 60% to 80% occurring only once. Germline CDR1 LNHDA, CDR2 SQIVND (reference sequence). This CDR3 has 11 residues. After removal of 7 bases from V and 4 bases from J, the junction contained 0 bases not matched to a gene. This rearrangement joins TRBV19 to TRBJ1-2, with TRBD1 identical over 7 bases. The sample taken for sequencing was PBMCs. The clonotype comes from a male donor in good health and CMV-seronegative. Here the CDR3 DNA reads TGTGCCAGTACAGGGGGCTATGGCTACACCTTC. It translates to CASTGGYGYTF.